The present T cell receptor (beta chain) was sequenced within a study of OX40 agonist ivuxolimab in advanced cancers. Study findings and constraints: At 0.1 to 3.0 mg/kg and by week 6, clonal expansion occurred in CD4+ and CD8+ blood T cells.

This CDR3 has 18 residues. V lost 3 bases, J lost 0 bases, and 11 bases stayed unmatched. Germline assignment: CDR1 KGHSH and CDR2 LQKENI. Measured with immunoSEQ multiplex PCR; TCRdb has only the in-frame clones, and not every one. The table shows roughly 100,000 clones, with 93% occurring only once. Of note for this clone: No antigen is known for it.

The chain employs TRBV18 and TRBJ1-3, with 7 bases lining up with TRBD1. The receptor comes from an adult with an advanced solid tumor such as melanoma, head and neck, liver or kidney cancer. The sample in question was CD4+ or CD8+ T cells sorted from blood, obtained in a trial of the OX40 agonist ivuxolimab. CDR3 residues: CASSPPAQQGLSGNTIYF. The CDR3 DNA reads TGTGCCAGCTCACCGCCCGCCCAACAGGGGCTCTCTGGAAACACCATATATTTT.